A selection of T cell receptor beta chains follows, all from one sample in a study of response to subunit inactivated influenza vaccine. A single record per CDR3 protein comes from TCRdb applying MiXCR to the RT-PCR reads. The sample includes around 150,000 distinct CDR3 sequences, roughly 10% of them seen just once. Sequencing was performed on non-naive T cells sorted from PBMCs, taken 35 to 45 days after vaccination. Receptors originate from a man aged 50-59 years who received an inactivated influenza vaccine. The CDR3 runs from the conserved cysteine through the conserved F or W. Fields, in order: J gene, V gene, clone size, D gene, CDR3 protein, CDR3 DNA. A D gene is named only where the DNA matches it firmly. Clone sizes are given selectively: once, few, many, or a class where the clone is expanded.

TRBJ2-7,TRBV10-3,-,-,CAISRTASYEQYF,TGTGCCATCAGCCGGACAGCCTCCTACGAGCAGTACTTC
TRBJ2-3,TRBV20-1,-,TRBD1,CSAEEDRVTDTQYF,TGCAGTGCTGAAGAAGACAGGGTCACAGATACGCAGTATTTT
TRBJ2-7,TRBV7-2,few,TRBD2,CASSGRGLAGYEQYF,TGTGCCAGCAGCGGTAGGGGACTAGCGGGCTACGAGCAGTACTTC
TRBJ1-2,TRBV5-1,-,-,CASSLDGLGGYTF,TGCGCCAGCAGCTTGGACGGCCTCGGCGGCTACACCTTC
TRBJ2-1,TRBV4-3,few,-,CASSHPRRGGYNEQFF,TGCGCCAGCAGCCATCCCCGGAGGGGCGGGTACAATGAGCAGTTCTTC
TRBJ1-3,TRBV18,few,-,CASSPGTASGTDTIYF,TGTGCCAGCTCACCGGGGACCGCAAGCGGGACGGACACCATATATTTT
TRBJ2-5,TRBV4-3,-,TRBD2,CASSPLAGGMQETQYF,TGCGCCAGCAGTCCCCTTGCGGGGGGGATGCAAGAGACCCAGTACTTC
TRBJ2-7,TRBV9,-,TRBD1,CASSVAGTGDYEQYF,TGTGCCAGCAGCGTAGCGGGGACAGGGGACTACGAGCAGTACTTC
TRBJ2-7,TRBV27,-,-,CASSRTAIYEQYF,TGTGCCAGCAGCCGGACAGCAATCTACGAGCAGTACTTC
TRBJ1-2,TRBV7-8,few,-,CASSQGRALGYTF,TGTGCCAGCAGCCAAGGGAGAGCTCTTGGCTACACCTTC
TRBJ2-2,TRBV12-3/TRBV12-4,few,TRBD2,CASSLAAGGPSNTGELFF,TGTGCCAGCAGTTTAGCAGCGGGAGGGCCCTCGAACACCGGGGAGCTGTTTTTT
TRBJ2-3,TRBV7-2,few,TRBD2,CASSRDYSGTQYF,TGTGCCAGCAGCCGGGACTACAGCGGTACGCAGTATTTT
TRBJ1-5,TRBV10-3,-,-,CATGTGSGNQPQHF,TGTGCCACCGGAACAGGGTCGGGCAATCAGCCCCAGCATTTT
TRBJ1-1,TRBV7-6,few,TRBD1,CASSSLTGKNTEAFF,TGTGCCAGCAGCTCCCTGACAGGGAAGAACACTGAAGCTTTCTTT
TRBJ2-7,TRBV30,many,-,CAWSRGGPYEQYF,TGTGCCTGGAGCCGAGGGGGACCCTACGAGCAGTACTTC
TRBJ2-3,TRBV5-1,many,TRBD2,CASSLQGLADTDTQYF,TGCGCCAGCAGCTTGCAAGGACTAGCGGACACAGATACGCAGTATTTT
TRBJ2-5,TRBV14,many,-,CASSQDGGGETQYF,TGTGCCAGCAGCCAAGATGGAGGGGGAGAGACCCAGTACTTC
TRBJ2-1,TRBV28,few,TRBD2,CASSSAGVTSYNEQFF,TGTGCCAGCAGTTCGGCGGGAGTTACCTCCTACAATGAGCAGTTCTTC
TRBJ2-5,TRBV12-3/TRBV12-4,many,-,CASSLGGSETQYF,TGTGCCAGCAGTTTAGGCGGTTCAGAGACCCAGTACTTC
TRBJ2-3,TRBV9,few,TRBD1,CASSVAAGGTTDTQYF,TGTGCCAGCAGCGTAGCTGCAGGGGGTACCACAGATACGCAGTATTTT
TRBJ1-2,TRBV5-6,-,TRBD1,CASSGGPGQGFGGYTF,TGTGCCAGCAGCGGAGGACCGGGACAGGGGTTCGGGGGCTACACCTTC
TRBJ2-7,TRBV5-5,many,-,CASSLIMGGTYEQYF,TGTGCCAGCAGCTTGATAATGGGGGGCACCTACGAGCAGTACTTC
TRBJ2-1,TRBV6-1,-,TRBD1,CASSPHQVQGDEQFF,TGTGCCAGCAGTCCTCACCAGGTTCAGGGGGATGAGCAGTTCTTC
TRBJ1-1,TRBV10-3,many,-,CAISRSRDTEAFF,TGTGCCATCAGCAGGTCCAGGGACACTGAAGCTTTCTTT
TRBJ2-1,TRBV7-9,many,TRBD1,CASSPRTGGYNEQFF,TGTGCCAGCAGCCCCCGGACAGGGGGCTACAATGAGCAGTTCTTC
TRBJ2-5,TRBV6-2/TRBV6-3,few,-,CASSYSGIPETQYF,TGTGCCAGCAGTTACTCGGGCATTCCAGAGACCCAGTACTTC
TRBJ2-5,TRBV11-2,-,TRBD2,CASSPRGGLAVGTQYF,TGTGCCAGCAGCCCCCGTGGGGGACTAGCGGTGGGGACCCAGTACTTC
TRBJ1-5,TRBV5-1,few,-,CASRPAPDSNQPQHF,TGCGCCAGCAGACCGGCACCGGATAGCAATCAGCCCCAGCATTTT
TRBJ1-4,TRBV2,-,-,CASSEGVLTNEKLFF,TGTGCCAGCAGTGAGGGTGTGCTGACTAATGAAAAACTGTTTTTT